Given below is one T cell receptor beta chain in context. The CDR3 runs 16 residues. V was pared by 5 bases and J by 0 bases, with 7 bases of the junction left unmatched. The data belong to a study of breast tumors, draining lymph nodes, adjacent tissues. The lymph nodes were axillary draining lymph nodes from breast cancer patients. MiXCR, run by TCRdb on the multiplex PCR reads, gives a single entry per CDR3 protein. The sample shows 150,000 to 200,000 distinct CDR3 sequences, approximately 30% of them seen only once. The material sequenced was axillary lymph node tissue. V and J are TRBV12-3 or TRBV12-4 and TRBJ2-1, with TRBD2 identical over 7 bases. This sequence originates from a female donor with breast cancer. Some clones in this sample may be carry-over from other donors' samples. The CDR3 DNA reads as TGTGCCAGCAGTGGCACCGGGGGGAGCTCCTACAATGAGCAGTTCTTC. Translated: CASSGTGGSSYNEQFF.